One sample yielded the 32 T cell receptor beta chains listed below, sequenced in a study of shared clonotypes between healthy human individuals. Sequencing used immunoSEQ multiplex PCR; TCRdb keeps in-frame clones, though not all of them. The sample lists hundreds of thousands of clones, roughly four fifths occurring once. Material: PBMCs. These receptor sequences come from a woman in her forties in good health. Some clones in this sample may be carry-over from other donors' samples.

V usage is TRBV2 and J usage is TRBJ1-4, with 8 nucleotides matching TRBD1. This CDR3 region has 13 residues. Trimming took 5 bases from V and 9 from J; bases not matched to a gene: 5. CDR1 SNHLY and CDR2 FYNNEI come from the germline V gene. In DNA form, the CDR3 reads TGTGCCAGCAGTCTGACAGGGGCGAAAAAACTGTTTTTT. It translates to CASSLTGAKKLFF.

The count of this clone is one. The chain recombines TRBV28 with TRBJ2-7, with D maybe TRBD2 (6 bases). Germline CDR1 is MDHEN and CDR2 is SYDVKM. The CDR3 runs to 16 residues. V was cut by 2 bases and J by 4 bases, with 18 bases left in between. The DNA for the CDR3 is TGTGCCAGCAGTTTACTGGCACTCCTGGAGGGGTACGAGCAGTACTTC. Translation: CASSLLALLEGYEQYF. The variable domain in full, completed from reference TRBV28 and TRBJ2-7, reads DVKVTQSSRYLVKRTGEKVFLECVQDMDHENMFWYRQDPGLGLRLIYFSYDVKMKEKGDIPEGYSVSREKKERFSLILESASTNQTSMYLCASSLLALLEGYEQYFGPGTRLTVT.

Here the CDR3 reads CAWKQTEGRQAFF. The CDR3 nucleotides are TGTGCCTGGAAGCAGACCGAAGGGCGTCAAGCTTTCTTT. The chain links TRBV30 to TRBJ1-1, with no clear D. The CDR3 extends over 13 amino acids. With 4 bases removed from V and 9 bases from J, the gap between germline ends came to 18 bases. CDR1 is GTSNPN and CDR2 is SVGIG in the germline V gene (reference sequence).

The rearrangement uses TRBV11-2 and TRBJ2-7; tentative D call: TRBD2 (6 bases). V lost 6 bases, J lost 0 bases, and 12 bases lay in between. The CDR3 is 14 amino acids. Germline lookup yields CDR1 SGHAT and CDR2 FQNNGV. CDR3 amino acids: CASRAGPHSYEQYF. The CDR3 nucleotides are TGTGCCAGCAGGGCGGGACCGCACTCCTACGAGCAGTACTTC.

V and J are TRBV19 and TRBJ1-4; no clear D gene. Germline values: CDR1 LNHDA, CDR2 SQIVND (reference sequence). Trimming stripped 5 bases from V and 4 bases from J, with 17 bases between. The CDR3 extends over 16 amino acids. DNA for the CDR3: TGTGCCAGTAGTCCCGGAGGGCAAAGCCTTAATGAAAAACTGTTTTTT. It specifies CASSPGGQSLNEKLFF.

V usage is TRBV6-1 and J usage is TRBJ2-5; tentative D call: TRBD1 (5 bases). Trimming left V 10 bases short and J 5 bases short, with 11 bases between. CDR1 and CDR2 (germline): MNHNS, SASEGT. The CDR3 contains 11 residues. The CDR3 bases are TGTGCCACGACAGCTAGGGAGACCCAGTACTTC. It yields the protein CATTARETQYF.

This clone was detected many times. The CDR3 sequence: CASSKGTRGSTDTQYF. The CDR3 DNA follows: TGTGCCAGCAGCAAAGGTACCCGGGGATCCACAGATACGCAGTATTTT. The chain links TRBV21-1 to TRBJ2-3; TRBD2, the D gene given by the table, was not confirmed from the DNA. TRBV21-1 is given as a pseudogene. There are 16 residues in the CDR3.

This sequence joins TRBV28 and TRBJ2-7; D not certain. In germline, CDR1 is MDHEN, CDR2 SYDVKM. V gave up 3 bases and J gave up 3 bases, with 9 bases separating them. The CDR3 runs to 13 residues. The CDR3 DNA reads TGTGCCAGCAGTTTGCGAGCCTTCTACGAGCAGTACTTC. Translated, it gives CASSLRAFYEQYF.

This clone was recorded a few times. This rearrangement joins TRBV7-8 to TRBJ1-5; no firm D call. The CDR3 consists of 13 residues. Germline loops: CDR1 SGHVS, CDR2 FQNEAQ. V lost 1 base to trimming and J lost 6 bases, with 7 bases between them. CDR3 bases: TGTGCCAGCAGCTTAGTCCGGGTTCAGCCCCAGCATTTT. Amino acids: CASSLVRVQPQHF.

The V and J genes are TRBV6-1 and TRBJ2-7; D call uncertain. This CDR3 has 14 amino acids. Trimming shortened V by 1 base and J by 2 bases, and 9 bases separated the two germline ends. Germline CDR1 is MNHNS and CDR2 is SASEGT. In DNA form, the CDR3 reads TGTGCCAGCAGTGAAGTTGGTAGAGCCTACGAGCAGTACTTC. As protein: CASSEVGRAYEQYF.

The chain recombines TRBV28 with TRBJ1-1; D is possibly TRBD1 (5 bases). Germline V gene sequence: CDR1 MDHEN, CDR2 SYDVKM. Trimming removed 4 bases at V and 6 bases at J, with 18 bases between. This CDR3 is 15 amino acids long. The CDR3 reads CASSSLFPGQAEAFF. Here the CDR3 DNA reads TGTGCCAGCAGTTCCCTCTTCCCAGGGCAGGCTGAAGCTTTCTTT.

The J gene is TRBJ1-6, the V gene TRBV5-4; 7 bases agree with TRBD1. V shed 1 base and J 6 bases; nucleotides not matched to a gene: 7. Germline V gene data show CDR1 as SGHNT and CDR2 as YYREEE (reference sequence). CDR3 length equals 16 residues. The CDR3 region is CASSLFMTGSNSPLHF. The CDR3 nucleotides are TGTGCCAGCAGCTTGTTTATGACAGGGTCTAATTCACCCCTCCACTTT.

There are a few counts of this clone. V is TRBV19 and J is TRBJ1-1; no clear D gene. The V gene lost 5 bases and the J gene lost 0 bases, with 7 bases spanning the gap. Per the germline V gene, CDR1 is LNHDA and CDR2 is SQIVND (reference sequence). The CDR3 covers 13 residues. The CDR3 DNA is TGTGCCAGTAGTGTCGGCTTGAACACTGAAGCTTTCTTT. It translates to CASSVGLNTEAFF.

The chain carries TRBV28 and TRBJ2-7, with TRBD2 identical over 12 bases. The germline gives CDR1 MDHEN, CDR2 SYDVKM. J lost 1 base, V lost 5 bases, and 6 bases had no gene match. CDR3 length: 16 amino acids. CDR3 region: CASSGTGTSGSYEQYF. The CDR3 DNA sequence: TGTGCCAGCAGTGGGACCGGGACTAGCGGGTCCTACGAGCAGTACTTC. The entire variable domain, with the rest obtained from reference TRBV28 and TRBJ2-7, is as follows: DVKVTQSSRYLVKRTGEKVFLECVQDMDHENMFWYRQDPGLGLRLIYFSYDVKMKEKGDIPEGYSVSREKKERFSLILESASTNQTSMYLCASSGTGTSGSYEQYFGPGTRLTVT.

Turning to this clone: Other DNA variants within this sample encode the same CDR3. This rearrangement joins TRBV7-2 to TRBJ2-1; tentative D call: TRBD2 (6 bases). V dropped 3 bases and J dropped 5 bases, with 8 bases sitting between them. There are 13 residues in the CDR3. Germline-derived CDR1 and CDR2 are SGHTA and FQGNSA. CDR3 DNA sequence: TGTGCCAGCAGCTTTGGGGGGAACAATGAGCAGTTCTTC. Protein: CASSFGGNNEQFF.

The J gene is TRBJ2-5, the V gene TRBV7-2; possibly TRBD1 for D (5 bases). TRBJ2-7 explains the end of the DNA better; the J call may be wrong. CDR1 and CDR2 (germline): SGHTA, FQGNSA. The CDR3 contains 14 residues. The CDR3, as DNA: TGTGCCAGCAACATAAGGGGTGAGAGTTACGAGCAGTACTTC. It is translated as CASNIRGESYEQYF.

Only a few counts were recorded for this clone. V is TRBV7-3 and J is TRBJ2-1, with D tentatively TRBD1 (5 bases). This CDR3 comprises 14 residues. With 4 bases removed from V and 8 bases from J, the gap between germline ends came to 15 bases. In germline, CDR1 is SGHTA, CDR2 FQGTGA. The CDR3 bases are TGTGCCAGCAGCTGGGGCCCTTCGGGCGATGAGCAGTTCTTC. Translation gives CASSWGPSGDEQFF.

The chain employs TRBV14 and TRBJ2-7; TRBD1 matches 8 bases. With 4 bases clipped from V and 2 bases from J, the junction kept 13 bases outside the gene matches. The CDR3 totals 17 residues. Germline CDR1 and CDR2: SGHDN and FVKESK. The CDR3 DNA sequence: TGTGCCAGCAGCCCATACCACGGACAGGGAACGGCCTACGAGCAGTACTTC. Amino acids: CASSPYHGQGTAYEQYF.

The chain employs TRBV27 and TRBJ2-6; maybe TRBD1 (6 bases). The ends were cut back, 5 bases at V and 0 bases at J, with 11 bases in the middle. The length of the CDR3 is 16 residues. CDR1 is MNHEY and CDR2 is SMNVEV in the germline V gene (reference sequence). The CDR3 DNA sequence: TGTGCCAGCAGTACGGACAGAAGCTCTGGGGCCAACGTCCTGACTTTC. This translates into CASSTDRSSGANVLTF.

Concerning this clone: Within the sample, other DNA sequences also encode this same CDR3. The V gene is TRBV5-1, the J gene TRBJ2-1; 13 nucleotides align to TRBD2. The CDR3 consists of 15 residues. The V gene end was trimmed by 2 bases and the J gene end by 7 bases; junction bases not matched to a gene: 3. Germline V CDR1 and CDR2: SGHRS, YFSETQ. Here the CDR3 DNA reads TGCGCCAGCAGCTTAGGACTAGCGGGAGTGAATGAGCAGTTCTTC. The encoded protein is CASSLGLAGVNEQFF.

This chain links TRBV29-1 with TRBJ1-4; D ambiguous. CDR1 is SQVTM and CDR2 is ANQGSEA in the germline V gene. Between the trimmed V and J ends, which lost 3 bases and 7 bases, there was a span of 12 bases. The CDR3 contains 13 residues. The CDR3 here is CSVDPGFGEKLFF. In DNA form, the CDR3 reads TGCAGCGTTGACCCGGGGTTTGGTGAAAAACTGTTTTTT.

CDR3 DNA: TGTGCCTGGAGTGGGGGCGGGACCGCGGTTTACACCTTC. This gives the protein CAWSGGGTAVYTF. The chain links TRBV30 to TRBJ1-2; D possibly corresponds to TRBD1 (5 bases). Germline assignment: CDR1 GTSNPN and CDR2 SVGIG (reference sequence). The CDR3 has 13 residues. Trimming pared 1 base from V and 11 bases from J, leaving 17 bases between.

CDR3 DNA sequence: TGTGCCAGCAGGGGAGGAATGAGGTCGCTCTACGAGCAGTACTTC. Protein sequence: CASRGGMRSLYEQYF. This chain connects TRBV6-1 to TRBJ2-7; TRBD2 might be the D (6 bases). The V and J ends lost 6 bases and 3 bases respectively, with 18 bases between them. The germline V gene encodes CDR1 MNHNS and CDR2 SASEGT. This CDR3 contains 15 residues.

This clone has ten or more counts. This chain uses TRBV20-1 with TRBJ2-7; 9 bases match TRBD1. Germline CDR1 is DFQATT and CDR2 is SNEGSKA (reference sequence). This CDR3 has 11 residues. V dropped 5 bases and J dropped 11; count of bases not matched to a gene: 7. CDR3 sequence: CSARTGGMEYF. DNA for the CDR3: TGCAGTGCTCGTACAGGGGGCATGGAGTACTTC.

The V gene is TRBV27, the J gene TRBJ2-7; 7 bases map to TRBD1. The CDR3 is 15 amino acids. The germline V gene has CDR1 MNHEY and CDR2 SMNVEV (reference sequence). Germline trimming cut 6 bases from V and 0 bases from J; bases unmatched to any gene: 8. The CDR3 nucleotides read TGTGCCAGCAGGACATTCCGGGACAGCTCCTACGAGCAGTACTTC. This sequence encodes CASRTFRDSSYEQYF.

The chain uses TRBV19 and TRBJ2-7; 9 bases are a match to TRBD1. The CDR3 is 16 residues long. Germline trimming cut 7 bases from V and 2 bases from J; bases unmatched to any gene: 12. Germline V gene sequence: CDR1 LNHDA, CDR2 SQIVND (reference sequence). CDR3 loop: CASTKGGTGMPYEQYF. The CDR3 region has the DNA TGTGCCAGTACCAAGGGAGGGACAGGGATGCCCTACGAGCAGTACTTC.

This sequence joins TRBV28 and TRBJ1-2; TRBD1 aligns across 8 bases. Losses at the gene ends were 2 bases for V and 5 bases for J; bases not matched to a gene: 7. Germline CDR1 MDHEN, CDR2 SYDVKM. This CDR3 region has 15 residues. In nucleotides, the CDR3 is TGTGCCAGCAGTTTAGGGACAGGAGGAGGATATGGCTACACCTTC. Its protein is CASSLGTGGGYGYTF.

The chain combines TRBV28 with TRBJ2-2; 9 bases match TRBD2. Losses at the gene ends were 4 bases for V and 3 bases for J; bases not matched to a gene: 9. CDR1 is MDHEN, CDR2 SYDVKM, per germline. The CDR3 length is 17 residues. CDR3 region: CASSSPGGRDHTGELFF. The CDR3, as DNA: TGTGCCAGCAGTTCCCCGGGCGGGAGGGACCACACCGGGGAGCTGTTTTTT.

The chain combines TRBV6-1 with TRBJ1-6; 7 positions agree with TRBD1. Per the germline V gene, CDR1 is MNHNS and CDR2 is SASEGT. J was trimmed by 10 bases and V by 1 base; bases with no gene match: 7. The length of the CDR3 is 15 residues. The CDR3 sequence is CASSEVGQVYSPLHF. The CDR3, as DNA: TGTGCCAGCAGTGAAGTCGGACAGGTGTACTCACCCCTCCACTTT.

This clone has only a few counts. This chain joins TRBV28 and TRBJ2-3; D unclear. Trimming removed 1 base from V and 4 bases from J, with 6 bases in between. The germline gives CDR1 MDHEN, CDR2 SYDVKM. The CDR3 extends over 13 amino acids. The CDR3 bases are TGTGCCAGCAGTTTATTCGAAGCAGATACGCAGTATTTT. Translated: CASSLFEADTQYF.

This clone has more than one count but fewer than ten. This chain links TRBV5-4 with TRBJ2-3; 7 bases are shared with TRBD2. The ends lost 4 bases at V and 3 bases at J; junction bases unmatched: 8. This CDR3 has 15 amino acids. From germline, CDR1 is SGHNT and CDR2 YYREEE (reference sequence). The CDR3 bases are TGTGCCAGCAGCGCCCCAACTAGCGTAACAGATACGCAGTATTTT. This codes for CASSAPTSVTDTQYF. Drawing the rest from reference TRBV5-4 and TRBJ2-3, the complete variable domain is ETGVTQSPTHLIKTRGQQVTLRCSSQSGHNTVSWYQQALGQGPQFIFQYYREEENGRGNFPPRFSGLQFPNYSSELNVNALELDDSALYLCASSAPTSVTDTQYFGPGTRLTVL.

This clone was recorded a few times. The V gene is TRBV10-3, the J gene TRBJ2-2; 8 bases agree with TRBD2. The trim removed 6 bases at V and 4 bases at J, leaving 16 bases unmatched. The CDR3 is made up of 18 amino acids. The germline V gene has CDR1 ENHRY and CDR2 SYGVKD. The CDR3 sequence is CAISKGSGSGFGTGELFF. The CDR3 DNA reads as TGTGCCATCAGCAAGGGGAGCGGGAGCGGGTTTGGCACCGGGGAGCTGTTTTTT.